Below are 10 T cell receptor beta chains sequenced from a single sample in a study of blood T cell repertoires in COVID-19. Measured with immunoSEQ multiplex PCR; TCRdb has only the in-frame clones, and not every one. The sample shows approximately 76,000 clones, roughly 89% of them seen only once. The sample comprised peripheral blood. The source of these receptors is a man aged 25 to 40 with acute or convalescent COVID-19.

The gene calls are TRBV28 and TRBJ2-1, with TRBD2 matching over 10 bases. There are 15 residues in the CDR3. V lost 4 bases to trimming and J lost 7 bases; unmatched junction nucleotides: 7. CDR1 is MDHEN, CDR2 SYDVKM, per germline. CDR3 residues: CASSSGTSEWNEQFF. In DNA form, the CDR3 reads TGTGCCAGCAGTTCCGGGACTAGCGAGTGGAATGAGCAGTTCTTC.

This rearrangement joins TRBV24-1 to TRBJ2-2; tentatively, D is TRBD1 (6 bases). Trimming removed 3 bases at V and 0 bases at J, with 19 bases between. Per germline, CDR1 KGHDR and CDR2 SFDVKD. This CDR3 is 19 amino acids long. The CDR3 DNA reads TGTGCCACCAGTGATATCGGGACACACGGCACTTCGAACACCGGGGAGCTGTTTTTT. This sequence encodes CATSDIGTHGTSNTGELFF.

The chain carries TRBV24-1 and TRBJ1-1; D remains ambiguous. V was clipped by 5 bases and J by 1 base, with 13 bases between them. From germline, CDR1 is KGHDR and CDR2 SFDVKD. The CDR3 contains 15 residues. CDR3 DNA: TGTGCCACCAGTGCGAGGGCAGGACCGAACACTGAAGCTTTCTTT. Amino acids: CATSARAGPNTEAFF.

J is TRBJ2-4 and V is TRBV2, with 7 bases fitting TRBD1. Germline loops: CDR1 SNHLY, CDR2 FYNNEI. Germline trimming cut 6 bases from V and 1 base from J; bases unmatched to any gene: 12. This CDR3 region has 17 residues. DNA of the CDR3: TGTGCCAGCAGGGTGACAGGGCGCGATTTCGCCAAAAACATTCAGTACTTC. Its translation is CASRVTGRDFAKNIQYF.

The chain uses TRBV2 and TRBJ2-5; 10 nucleotides agree with TRBD2. V was pared by 6 bases and J by 5 bases, with 12 bases of the junction left unmatched. Germline CDR1 is SNHLY and CDR2 is FYNNEI. The CDR3 consists of 16 residues. The CDR3 DNA sequence: TGTGCCAGCAGAAGAGCGGGAGGGCCACTATACGAGACCCAGTACTTC. It encodes CASRRAGGPLYETQYF.

V usage is TRBV29-1 and J usage is TRBJ2-5; 7 nucleotides align to TRBD2. In germline, CDR1 is SQVTM, CDR2 ANQGSEA. The CDR3 consists of 12 residues. Trimming at V came to 6 bases and at J to 0 bases, leaving 1 base not matched to a gene. The CDR3 is CSVGGYQETQYF. CDR3 coding DNA: TGCAGCGTCGGGGGGTACCAAGAGACCCAGTACTTC.

The rearrangement links TRBV6-5 to TRBJ2-3; TRBD2 is a possible D gene (5 bases). Trimming cost V 2 bases and J 0 bases, with 9 bases left between them. Germline loops: CDR1 MNHEY, CDR2 SVGAGI. The CDR3 runs to 15 residues. The CDR3 DNA reads as TGTGCCAGCAGTTACAGGGAGCCTAGCACAGATACGCAGTATTTT. Its protein product is CASSYREPSTDTQYF.

The CDR3 nucleotides are TGCGCCAGCAGCCTACTTCTGGGAGCCGAGCAGTTCTTC. Its translation: CASSLLLGAEQFF. The V call is TRBV5-1, the J call TRBJ2-1; possible D gene TRBD2, 5 bases. In germline, CDR1 is SGHRS, CDR2 YFSETQ. The CDR3 totals 13 residues. The V end was cut by 4 bases, the J end by 10 bases, with 15 bases between.

The V gene is TRBV7-9, the J gene TRBJ1-5, with D possibly matching TRBD1 (6 bases). Per germline, CDR1 SEHNR and CDR2 FQNEAQ (reference sequence). The CDR3 runs to 15 residues. V lost 4 bases, J lost 4 bases, and 14 bases lay in between. The CDR3 spells CASSSLRDINQPQHF. The CDR3 bases are TGTGCCAGCAGCTCACTCCGGGACATAAATCAGCCCCAGCATTTT.

CDR3 amino acids: CASSLGLAAYNEQFF. CDR3 coding DNA: TGTGCCAGCAGCCTGGGACTAGCAGCCTACAATGAGCAGTTCTTC. V and J are TRBV4-2 and TRBJ2-1; 9 bases agree with TRBD2. The V segment lost 4 bases and the J segment 2 bases; nucleotides outside the gene matches: 3. This CDR3 is 15 amino acids long. Per germline, CDR1 LGHNA and CDR2 YNFKEQ.